The 11 T cell receptor beta chains listed next were all sequenced from one sample in a study of T cell responses to AZD1222 COVID-19 vaccine. Repertoires were generated with immunoSEQ multiplex PCR, while TCRdb's copy carries only in-frame clones and drops some. The sample carries tens of thousands of clones, approximately 90% recorded once. This specimen was peripheral blood, taken 28 days after the second AZD1222 dose. These receptors all stem from an adult who received the AZD1222 COVID-19 vaccine.

This chain uses TRBV27 with TRBJ1-5; tentatively, D is TRBD1 (5 bases). V shed 7 bases and J shed 5 bases, with 12 bases lying between them. The CDR3 consists of 13 residues. Germline CDR1 reads MNHEY; CDR2 reads SMNVEV (reference sequence). The CDR3 sequence is CASKGRQDQPQHF. The CDR3 nucleotides are TGTGCCAGCAAGGGGCGCCAGGATCAGCCCCAGCATTTT.

The chain recombines TRBV5-1 with TRBJ2-1; 13 bases match TRBD2. The CDR3 is 18 residues long. V lost 4 bases, J lost 9 bases, and 16 bases stayed unmatched. Germline CDR1 is SGHRS and CDR2 is YFSETQ. CDR3 residues: CASSRWEKTSGRISEQFF. CDR3 in DNA: TGCGCCAGCAGCCGATGGGAGAAGACTAGCGGGAGGATAAGTGAGCAGTTCTTC.

V is TRBV5-1 and J is TRBJ1-4; D is unclear. Germline assignment: CDR1 SGHRS and CDR2 YFSETQ. The CDR3 consists of 14 residues. V was shortened by 5 bases and J by 3 bases, with 11 bases between the two germline ends. The CDR3 sequence: CASRRGEANEKLFF. The CDR3 coding sequence is TGCGCCAGCAGGCGTGGGGAGGCTAATGAAAAACTGTTTTTT. The full variable domain, with the rest looked up from reference TRBV5-1 and TRBJ1-4, is KAGVTQTPRYLIKTRGQQVTLSCSPISGHRSVSWYQQTPGQGLQFLFEYFSETQRNKGNFPGRFSGRQFSNSRSEMNVSTLELGDSALYLCASRRGEANEKLFFGSGTQLSVL.

This rearrangement joins TRBV27 to TRBJ2-7; no reliable D call. Trimming shortened V by 5 bases and J by 7 bases, and 15 bases separated the two germline ends. This CDR3 contains 13 residues. In germline, CDR1 is MNHEY, CDR2 SMNVEV (reference sequence). CDR3 sequence: CASSLSRVREQYF. CDR3 nucleotides: TGTGCCAGCAGTCTCTCTCGGGTGCGGGAGCAGTACTTC.

This CDR3 reads CASSLLGRTGSGYEQFF. Written as DNA, the CDR3 is TGTGCCAGCAGCTTATTAGGACGGACTGGGTCGGGGTATGAGCAGTTCTTC. The rearrangement uses TRBV7-6 and TRBJ2-1, with a possible D match to TRBD2 (5 bases). The germline V gene encodes CDR1 SGHVS and CDR2 FNYEAQ. There are 17 residues in the CDR3. The germline V and J ends were trimmed by 2 bases and 8 bases, with 22 bases remaining between them.

The chain joins TRBV15 to TRBJ2-7; 11 bases agree with TRBD1. Trimming at V came to 5 bases and at J to 3 bases, leaving 6 bases not matched to a gene. The germline V gene has CDR1 LNHNV and CDR2 YYDKDF (reference sequence). The CDR3 extends over 15 amino acids. The CDR3 here is CATSPGGTGGYEQYF. DNA of the CDR3: TGTGCCACCAGCCCAGGCGGGACAGGGGGCTACGAGCAGTACTTC.

This chain links TRBV14 with TRBJ1-4, with 9 bases fitting TRBD1. V was pared by 3 bases and J by 7 bases, with 12 bases of the junction left unmatched. The CDR3 has 17 amino acids. Per the germline V gene, CDR1 is SGHDN and CDR2 is FVKESK. CDR3 DNA sequence: TGTGCCAGCAGCCATATCGGCTGGGGACAGGGCTCTGAAAAACTGTTTTTT. Translation: CASSHIGWGQGSEKLFF.

Comments on this clone: Other DNA sequences of this sample code for an identical CDR3. The V call is TRBV2, the J call TRBJ2-7, with D uncertain. V gave up 5 bases and J gave up 4 bases, with 3 bases separating them. CDR3 length equals 10 residues. Looked up from germline, CDR1 is SNHLY and CDR2 is FYNNEI. The CDR3 sequence is CASSLYEQYF. The CDR3 bases are TGTGCCAGCAGTCTATACGAGCAGTACTTC.

The genes are TRBV6-5 and TRBJ1-3, with D maybe TRBD1 (5 bases). The CDR3 is made up of 14 amino acids. Trimming left V 3 bases short and J 1 base short, with 7 bases between. The V gene's germline CDR1 is MNHEY and CDR2 SVGAGI. The CDR3 coding sequence is TGTGCCAGCAGTTATAGGGGTTCTGGAAACACCATATATTTT. It encodes CASSYRGSGNTIYF.

This clone was seen only once. The genes are TRBV20-1 and TRBJ2-5, with D unclear. This CDR3 is 10 amino acids long. Germline assignment: CDR1 DFQATT and CDR2 SNEGSKA (reference sequence). Trimming pared 6 bases from V and 5 bases from J, leaving 7 bases between. The CDR3 nucleotides read TGCAGTGCCGTTGCGGAGACCCAGTACTTC. Protein product: CSAVAETQYF.

The rearrangement uses TRBV5-5 and TRBJ1-6, with D uncertain. V lost 1 base and J lost 7, with 6 bases in between. Germline V gives CDR1 SGHKS, CDR2 YYEKEE (reference sequence). This CDR3 spans 13 amino acids. The CDR3 DNA is TGTGCCAGCAGCTTGAGTCTAAATTCACCCCTCCACTTT. Protein: CASSLSLNSPLHF.